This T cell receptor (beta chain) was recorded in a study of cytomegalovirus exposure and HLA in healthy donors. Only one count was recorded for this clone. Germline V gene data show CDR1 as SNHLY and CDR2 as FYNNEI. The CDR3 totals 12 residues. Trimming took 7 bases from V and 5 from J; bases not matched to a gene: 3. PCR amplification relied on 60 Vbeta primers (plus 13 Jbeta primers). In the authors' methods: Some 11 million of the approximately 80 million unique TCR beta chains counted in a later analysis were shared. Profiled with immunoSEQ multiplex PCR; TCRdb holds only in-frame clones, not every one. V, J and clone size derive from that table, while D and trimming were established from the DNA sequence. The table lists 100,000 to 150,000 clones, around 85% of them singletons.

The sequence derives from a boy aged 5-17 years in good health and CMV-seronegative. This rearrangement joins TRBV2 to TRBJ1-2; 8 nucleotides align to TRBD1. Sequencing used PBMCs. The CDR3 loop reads CASKGQVYGYTF. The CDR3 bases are TGTGCCAGCAAGGGACAGGTATATGGCTACACCTTC.